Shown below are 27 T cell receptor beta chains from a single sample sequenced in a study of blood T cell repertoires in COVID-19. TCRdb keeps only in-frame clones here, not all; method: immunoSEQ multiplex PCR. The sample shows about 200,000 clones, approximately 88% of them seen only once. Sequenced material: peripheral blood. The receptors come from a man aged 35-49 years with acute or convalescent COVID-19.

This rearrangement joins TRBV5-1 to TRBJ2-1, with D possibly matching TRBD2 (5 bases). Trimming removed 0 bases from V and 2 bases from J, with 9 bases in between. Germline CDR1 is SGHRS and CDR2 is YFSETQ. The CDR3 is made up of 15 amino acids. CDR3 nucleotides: TGCGCCAGCAGCTTGGACGGGAATCCCTACAATGAGCAGTTCTTC. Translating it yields CASSLDGNPYNEQFF.

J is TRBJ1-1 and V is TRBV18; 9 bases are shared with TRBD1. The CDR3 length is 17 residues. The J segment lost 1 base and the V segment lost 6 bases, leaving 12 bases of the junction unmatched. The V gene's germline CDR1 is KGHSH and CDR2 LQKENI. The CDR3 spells CASSPSGTGFANTEAFF. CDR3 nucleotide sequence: TGTGCCAGCTCTCCCTCGGGGACAGGGTTTGCGAACACTGAAGCTTTCTTT.

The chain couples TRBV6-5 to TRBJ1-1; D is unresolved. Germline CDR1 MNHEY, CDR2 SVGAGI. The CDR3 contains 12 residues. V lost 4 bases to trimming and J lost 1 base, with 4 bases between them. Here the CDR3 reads CASSFKNTEAFF. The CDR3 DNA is TGTGCCAGCAGTTTCAAGAACACTGAAGCTTTCTTT.

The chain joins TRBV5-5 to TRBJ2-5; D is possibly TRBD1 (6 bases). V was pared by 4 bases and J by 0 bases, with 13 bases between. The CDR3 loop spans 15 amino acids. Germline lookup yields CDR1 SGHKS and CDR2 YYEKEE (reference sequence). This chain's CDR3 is CASSPGHGDQETQYF. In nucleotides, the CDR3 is TGTGCCAGCAGCCCGGGACACGGGGACCAAGAGACCCAGTACTTC.

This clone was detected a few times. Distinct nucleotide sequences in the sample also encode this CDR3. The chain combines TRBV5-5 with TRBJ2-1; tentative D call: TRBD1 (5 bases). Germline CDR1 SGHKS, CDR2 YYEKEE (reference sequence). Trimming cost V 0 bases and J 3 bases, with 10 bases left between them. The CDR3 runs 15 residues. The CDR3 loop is CASSLDGDSYNEQFF. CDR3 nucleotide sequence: TGTGCCAGCAGCTTGGATGGTGACAGCTACAATGAGCAGTTCTTC.

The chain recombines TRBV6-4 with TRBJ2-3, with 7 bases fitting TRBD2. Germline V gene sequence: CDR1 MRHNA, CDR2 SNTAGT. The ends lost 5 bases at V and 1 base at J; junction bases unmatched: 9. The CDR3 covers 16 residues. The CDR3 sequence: CASSLQTSGGTDTQYF. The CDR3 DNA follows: TGTGCCAGCAGTCTCCAAACCAGCGGGGGCACAGATACGCAGTATTTT.

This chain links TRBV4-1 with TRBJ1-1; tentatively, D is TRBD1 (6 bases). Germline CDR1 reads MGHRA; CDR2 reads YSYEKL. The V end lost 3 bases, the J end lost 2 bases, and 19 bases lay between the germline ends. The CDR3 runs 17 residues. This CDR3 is CASSHPRGGSSNTEAFF. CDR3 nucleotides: TGCGCCAGCAGCCACCCTAGGGGGGGTAGCTCCAACACTGAAGCTTTCTTT.

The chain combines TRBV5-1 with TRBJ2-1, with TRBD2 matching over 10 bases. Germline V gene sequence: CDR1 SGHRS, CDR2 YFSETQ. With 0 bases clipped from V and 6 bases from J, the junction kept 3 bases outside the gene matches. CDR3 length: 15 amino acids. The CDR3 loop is CASSLGPSGSNEQFF. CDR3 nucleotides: TGCGCCAGCAGCTTGGGCCCTAGCGGGAGCAATGAGCAGTTCTTC.

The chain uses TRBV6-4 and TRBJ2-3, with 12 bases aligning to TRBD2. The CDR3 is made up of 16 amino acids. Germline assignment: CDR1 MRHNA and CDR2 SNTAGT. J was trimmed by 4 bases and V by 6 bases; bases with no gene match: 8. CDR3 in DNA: TGTGCCAGCAGAGAAGGACTAGCGGGACGGGCAGATACGCAGTATTTT. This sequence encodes CASREGLAGRADTQYF.

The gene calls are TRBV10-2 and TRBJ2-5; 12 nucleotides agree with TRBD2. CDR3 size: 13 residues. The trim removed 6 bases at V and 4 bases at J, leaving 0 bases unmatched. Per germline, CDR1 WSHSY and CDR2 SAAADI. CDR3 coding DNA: TGCGCCAGCAGGACTAGCGGGAGAGAGACCCAGTACTTC. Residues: CASRTSGRETQYF.

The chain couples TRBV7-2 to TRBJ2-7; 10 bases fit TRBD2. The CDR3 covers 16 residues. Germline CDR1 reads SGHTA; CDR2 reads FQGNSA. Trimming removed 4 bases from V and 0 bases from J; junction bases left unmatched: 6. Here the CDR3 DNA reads TGTGCCAGCAGCTCCCCTAGGACTAGCGGCTCCTACGAGCAGTACTTC. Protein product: CASSSPRTSGSYEQYF.

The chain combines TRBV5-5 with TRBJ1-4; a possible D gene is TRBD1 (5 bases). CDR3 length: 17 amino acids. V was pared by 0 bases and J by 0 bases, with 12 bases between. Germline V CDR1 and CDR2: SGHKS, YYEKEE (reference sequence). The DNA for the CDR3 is TGTGCCAGCAGCTTGGTCGGGGGGGAGGCAACTAATGAAAAACTGTTTTTT. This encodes CASSLVGGEATNEKLFF.

This CDR3 is CASSFPGVNQPQHF. The CDR3 region has the DNA TGTGCCAGCAGCTTCCCAGGGGTCAATCAGCCCCAGCATTTT. The rearrangement joins TRBV5-6 to TRBJ1-5; D may be TRBD1 (6 bases). The CDR3 sequence is 14 residues long. Between the trimmed V and J ends, which lost 2 bases and 3 bases, there was a span of 9 bases. Per germline, CDR1 SGHDT and CDR2 YYEEEE.

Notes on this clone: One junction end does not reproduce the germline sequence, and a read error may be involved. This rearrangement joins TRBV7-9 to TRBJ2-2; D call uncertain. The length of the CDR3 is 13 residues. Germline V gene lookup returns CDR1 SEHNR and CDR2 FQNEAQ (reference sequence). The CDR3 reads CASSLANSGELFF. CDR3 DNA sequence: TGTGCCAGCAGCTTAGCGAACTCCGGGGAGCTGTTTTTT.

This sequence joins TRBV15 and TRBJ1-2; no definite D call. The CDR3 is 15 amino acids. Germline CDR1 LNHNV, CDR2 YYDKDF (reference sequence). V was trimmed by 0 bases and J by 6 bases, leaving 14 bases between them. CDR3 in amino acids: CATSRDWAGFDGYTF. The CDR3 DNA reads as TGTGCCACCAGCAGAGATTGGGCCGGATTCGATGGCTACACCTTC.

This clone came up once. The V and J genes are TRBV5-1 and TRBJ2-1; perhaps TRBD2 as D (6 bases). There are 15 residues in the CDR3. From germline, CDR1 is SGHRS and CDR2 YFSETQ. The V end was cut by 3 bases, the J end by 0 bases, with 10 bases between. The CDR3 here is CASSSGGNSYNEQFF. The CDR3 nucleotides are TGCGCCAGCAGCTCCGGAGGGAACTCCTACAATGAGCAGTTCTTC.

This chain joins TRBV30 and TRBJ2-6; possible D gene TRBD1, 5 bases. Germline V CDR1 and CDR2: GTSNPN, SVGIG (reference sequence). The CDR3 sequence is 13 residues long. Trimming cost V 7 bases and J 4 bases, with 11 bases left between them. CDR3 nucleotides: TGTGCCTCCTCAGGGTTGGGGGCCAACGTCCTGACTTTC. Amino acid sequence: CASSGLGANVLTF.

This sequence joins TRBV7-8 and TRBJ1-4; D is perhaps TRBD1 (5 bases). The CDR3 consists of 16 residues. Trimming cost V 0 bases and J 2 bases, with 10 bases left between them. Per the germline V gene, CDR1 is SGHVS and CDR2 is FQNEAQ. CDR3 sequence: CASSLATGSTNEKLFF. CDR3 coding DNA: TGTGCCAGCAGCTTAGCTACAGGCAGTACTAATGAAAAACTGTTTTTT.

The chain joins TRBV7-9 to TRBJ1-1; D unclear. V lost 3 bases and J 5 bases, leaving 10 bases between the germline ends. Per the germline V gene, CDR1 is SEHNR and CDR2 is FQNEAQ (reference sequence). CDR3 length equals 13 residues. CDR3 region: CASSLKVGTEAFF. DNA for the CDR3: TGTGCCAGCAGCTTGAAGGTCGGGACTGAAGCTTTCTTT.

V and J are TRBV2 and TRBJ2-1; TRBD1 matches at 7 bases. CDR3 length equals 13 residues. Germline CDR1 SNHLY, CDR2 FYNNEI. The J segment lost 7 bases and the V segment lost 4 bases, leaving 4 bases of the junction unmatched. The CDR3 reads CASSGRGWNEQFF. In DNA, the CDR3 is TGTGCCAGCAGTGGCAGGGGGTGGAATGAGCAGTTCTTC.

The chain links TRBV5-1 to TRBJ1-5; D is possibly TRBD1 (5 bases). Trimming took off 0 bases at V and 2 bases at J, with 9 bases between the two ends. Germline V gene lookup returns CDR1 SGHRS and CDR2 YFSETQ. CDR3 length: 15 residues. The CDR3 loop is CASSLDDSRNQPQHF. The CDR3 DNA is TGCGCCAGCAGCTTGGATGACAGCCGCAATCAGCCCCAGCATTTT.

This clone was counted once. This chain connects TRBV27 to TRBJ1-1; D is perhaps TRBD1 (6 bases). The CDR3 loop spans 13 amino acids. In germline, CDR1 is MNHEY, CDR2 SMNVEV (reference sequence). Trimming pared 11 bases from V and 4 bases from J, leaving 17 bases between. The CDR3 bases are TGTGCCTCCCGGGGGGGCGCCGGCACTGAAGCTTTCTTT. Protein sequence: CASRGGAGTEAFF.

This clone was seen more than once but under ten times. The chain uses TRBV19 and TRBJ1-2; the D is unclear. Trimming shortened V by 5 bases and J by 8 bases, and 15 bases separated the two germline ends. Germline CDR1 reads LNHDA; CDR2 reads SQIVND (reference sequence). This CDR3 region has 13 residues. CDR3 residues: CASSQRLLVGYTF. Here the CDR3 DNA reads TGTGCCAGTAGTCAGCGACTCCTGGTCGGCTACACCTTC.

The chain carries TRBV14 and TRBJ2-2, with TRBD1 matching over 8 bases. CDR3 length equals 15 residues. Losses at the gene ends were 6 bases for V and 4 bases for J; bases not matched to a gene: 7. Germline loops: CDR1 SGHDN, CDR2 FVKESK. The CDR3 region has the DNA TGTGCCAGCAGGCTCCAGGGGGCAGGCACCGGGGAGCTGTTTTTT. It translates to CASRLQGAGTGELFF.

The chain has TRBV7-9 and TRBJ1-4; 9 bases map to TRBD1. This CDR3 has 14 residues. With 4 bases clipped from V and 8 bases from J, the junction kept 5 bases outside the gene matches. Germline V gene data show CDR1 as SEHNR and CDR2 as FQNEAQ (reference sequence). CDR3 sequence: CASSSGTGSEKLFF. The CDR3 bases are TGTGCCAGCAGCTCCGGGACAGGGAGCGAAAAACTGTTTTTT. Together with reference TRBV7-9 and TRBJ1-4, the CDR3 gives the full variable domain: DTGVSQNPRHKITKRGQNVTFRCDPISEHNRLYWYRQTLGQGPEFLTYFQNEAQLEKSRLLSDRFSAERPKGSFSTLEIQRTEQGDSAMYLCASSSGTGSEKLFFGSGTQLSVL.

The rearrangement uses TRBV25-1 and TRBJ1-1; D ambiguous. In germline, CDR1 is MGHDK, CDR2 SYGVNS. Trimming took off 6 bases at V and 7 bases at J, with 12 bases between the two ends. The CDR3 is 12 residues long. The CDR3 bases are TGTGCCAGCAGCGGGAGGGTCGGTGAAGCTTTCTTT. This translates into CASSGRVGEAFF.

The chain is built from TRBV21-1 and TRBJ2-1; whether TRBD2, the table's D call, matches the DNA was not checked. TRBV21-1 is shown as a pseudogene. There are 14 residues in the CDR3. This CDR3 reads CASSKLALDNEQFF. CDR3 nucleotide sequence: TGTGCCAGCAGCAAACTAGCCTTAGACAATGAGCAGTTCTTC.